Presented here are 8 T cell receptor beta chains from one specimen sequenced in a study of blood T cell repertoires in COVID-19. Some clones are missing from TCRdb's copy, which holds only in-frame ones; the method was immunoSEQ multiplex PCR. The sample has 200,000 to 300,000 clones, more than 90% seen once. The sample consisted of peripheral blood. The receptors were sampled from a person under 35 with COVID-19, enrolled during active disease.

The CDR3 nucleotides are TGCGCCAGCAGTCAACAGGATGAGGAGCAGTACTTC. It specifies CASSQQDEEQYF. This chain connects TRBV4-1 to TRBJ2-7; D is perhaps TRBD1 (5 bases). V lost 6 bases and J 7 bases, leaving 13 bases between the germline ends. Per the germline V gene, CDR1 is MGHRA and CDR2 is YSYEKL. The CDR3 has 12 residues.

The DNA for the CDR3 is TGTGCCTGGAGCCGGATAGGGGAAACTGGAAACACCATATATTTT. The encoded protein is CAWSRIGETGNTIYF. The V call is TRBV30, the J call TRBJ1-3; tentative D call: TRBD1 (5 bases). This CDR3 spans 15 amino acids. CDR1 is GTSNPN, CDR2 SVGIG, per germline (reference sequence). V was cut by 3 bases and J by 2 bases, with 14 bases left in between.

CDR3 residues: CATPGQGFGEQYF. CDR3 nucleotides: TGTGCCACCCCGGGACAGGGATTTGGAGAGCAGTACTTC. J is TRBJ2-7 and V is TRBV2; 9 bases agree with TRBD1. Germline loops: CDR1 SNHLY, CDR2 FYNNEI. V shed 10 bases and J 7 bases; nucleotides not matched to a gene: 11. This CDR3 region has 13 residues.

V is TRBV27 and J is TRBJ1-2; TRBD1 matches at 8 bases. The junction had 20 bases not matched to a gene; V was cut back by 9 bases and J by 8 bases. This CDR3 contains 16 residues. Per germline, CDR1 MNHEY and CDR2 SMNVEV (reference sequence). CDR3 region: CASRKKGTGGALGYTF. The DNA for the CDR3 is TGTGCCAGTCGGAAAAAAGGGACAGGAGGGGCCTTGGGCTACACCTTC.

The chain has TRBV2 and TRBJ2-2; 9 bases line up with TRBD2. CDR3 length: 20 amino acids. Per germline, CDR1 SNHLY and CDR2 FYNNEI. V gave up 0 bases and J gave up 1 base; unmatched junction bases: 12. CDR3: CASSEALLLLAGLNTGELFF. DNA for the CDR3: TGTGCCAGCAGTGAAGCGCTTCTTCTCCTAGCGGGATTGAACACCGGGGAGCTGTTTTTT.

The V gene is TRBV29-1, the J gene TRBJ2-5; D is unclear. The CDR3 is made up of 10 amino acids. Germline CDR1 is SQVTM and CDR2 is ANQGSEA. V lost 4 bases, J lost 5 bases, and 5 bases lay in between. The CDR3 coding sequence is TGCAGCGTTGTGAGGGAGACCCAGTACTTC. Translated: CSVVRETQYF.

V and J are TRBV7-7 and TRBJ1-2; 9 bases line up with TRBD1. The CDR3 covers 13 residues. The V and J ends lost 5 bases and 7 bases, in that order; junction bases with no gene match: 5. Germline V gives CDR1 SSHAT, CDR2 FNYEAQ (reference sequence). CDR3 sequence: CASSRDRASGYTF. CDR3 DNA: TGTGCCAGCAGCCGGGACAGGGCTTCTGGCTACACCTTC.

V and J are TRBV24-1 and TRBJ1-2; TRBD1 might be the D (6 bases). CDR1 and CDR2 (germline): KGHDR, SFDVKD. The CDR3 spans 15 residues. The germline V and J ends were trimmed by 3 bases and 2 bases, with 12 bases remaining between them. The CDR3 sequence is CATSDGHTGNYGYTF. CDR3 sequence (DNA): TGTGCCACCAGTGATGGACACACAGGGAACTATGGCTACACCTTC.